The rows below give T cell receptor beta chains drawn from one sample of a study of CD8 T cells in Susac syndrome. One entry per CDR3 protein, called by TCRdb with MiXCR from the immunoSEQ multiplex PCR reads. This repertoire shows tens of thousands of distinct CDR3 sequences, approximately 96% found once; its top ten account for 0.4% to 0.45%. The sequenced material came from CD8+ T cells from PBMCs. The receptors derive from a human donor with Susac syndrome. CDR3s include the opening cysteine and the closing phenylalanine or tryptophan. Fields, in order: J gene, V gene, clone size, D gene, CDR3 protein, CDR3 DNA. A D gene is named only where the DNA matches it firmly. Some rows have no size entry. The others give once, few or many, or a class for an expanded clone.

TRBJ2-7,TRBV6-2/TRBV6-3,-,TRBD2,CASSPPGGSNEQYF,TGTGCCAGCTCCCCGCCGGGAGGGTCGAACGAGCAGTACTTC
TRBJ2-1,TRBV15,-,-,CATSREDEQFF,TGTGCCACCAGCAGAGAGGATGAGCAGTTCTTC
TRBJ2-1,TRBV5-1,-,-,CASSPWASRNEQFF,TGCGCCAGCAGCCCTTGGGCCAGCCGAAATGAGCAGTTCTTC
TRBJ2-6,TRBV2,-,-,CASVPTRLPWGSGANVLTF,TGTGCCAGCGTCCCAACTAGACTCCCTTGGGGCTCTGGGGCCAACGTCCTGACTTTC
TRBJ2-7,TRBV20-1,-,TRBD2,CSGTELAGLPQSSYEQYF,TGCAGTGGAACGGAGCTAGCGGGTCTACCGCAGAGCTCCTACGAGCAGTACTTC
TRBJ2-2,TRBV6-6,-,-,CASSALNTGELFF,TGTGCCAGCTCGGCTTTGAACACCGGGGAGCTGTTTTTT
TRBJ1-1,TRBV3-1,-,-,CASSQANLANTEAFF,TGTGCCAGCAGCCAAGCTAATTTGGCAAACACTGAAGCTTTCTTT
TRBJ2-7,TRBV9,few,-,CASSVASSWEAEQYF,TGTGCCAGCAGCGTAGCTTCTAGCTGGGAGGCCGAGCAGTACTTC
TRBJ1-1,TRBV29-1,-,-,CSVEEGRNTEAFF,TGCAGCGTTGAAGAGGGGAGGAACACTGAAGCTTTCTTT
TRBJ2-2,TRBV29-1,once,-,CSVVVENGELFF,TGCAGCGTTGTAGTCGAGAACGGGGAGCTGTTTTTT
TRBJ2-2,TRBV12-3/TRBV12-4,-,-,CASSFGGPGELFF,TGTGCCAGCAGTTTTGGCGGGCCCGGGGAGCTGTTTTTT
TRBJ1-2,TRBV6-5,-,-,CASRQRGLPVDGYTF,TGTGCCAGCAGGCAACGGGGCTTGCCCGTAGATGGCTACACCTTC
TRBJ1-2,TRBV29-1,-,-,CSGGPTLGTGLDRYEDGYTF,TGCAGCGGGGGGCCTACACTCGGAACCGGGTTGGACCGCTATGAGGATGGCTACACCTTC
TRBJ2-7,TRBV5-6,-,-,CASSLGGTSYEQYF,TGTGCCAGCAGCTTGGGCGGGACCTCCTACGAGCAGTACTTC